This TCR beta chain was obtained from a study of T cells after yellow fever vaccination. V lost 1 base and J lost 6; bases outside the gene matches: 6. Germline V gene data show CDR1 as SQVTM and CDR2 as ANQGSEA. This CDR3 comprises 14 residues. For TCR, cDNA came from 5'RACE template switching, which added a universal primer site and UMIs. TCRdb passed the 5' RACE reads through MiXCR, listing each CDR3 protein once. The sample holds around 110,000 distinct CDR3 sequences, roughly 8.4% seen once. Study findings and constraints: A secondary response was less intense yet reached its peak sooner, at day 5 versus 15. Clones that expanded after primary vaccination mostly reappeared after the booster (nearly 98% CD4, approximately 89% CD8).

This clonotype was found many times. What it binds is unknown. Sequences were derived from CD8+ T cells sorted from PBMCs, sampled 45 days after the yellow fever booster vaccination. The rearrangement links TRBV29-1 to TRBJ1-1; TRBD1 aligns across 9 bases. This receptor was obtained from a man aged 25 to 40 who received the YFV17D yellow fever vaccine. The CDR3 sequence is CSVEVGTGTAEAFF. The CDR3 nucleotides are TGCAGCGTTGAAGTGGGGACAGGGACAGCTGAAGCTTTCTTT.